The entry below gives a single T cell receptor (beta chain) sequence along with its context. Its target is not known. The data belong to a study of cytomegalovirus exposure and HLA in healthy donors. Study outcomes and limitations: Sequencing artifact likely explains a cluster of highly shared sequence variants. There were some public TCRs occurring in many donors, but most TCR sequences were rare. In a later analysis, HLA-associated TCR beta chains were more clonally expanded than equally common others.

The CDR3 contains 16 residues. J gave up 2 bases and V 3 bases, and 6 bases lay outside the gene matches. From germline, CDR1 is KGHSH and CDR2 LQKENI. The PCR had 60 Vbeta and 13 Jbeta primers. Some clones are missing from TCRdb's copy, which holds only in-frame ones; the method was immunoSEQ multiplex PCR. The sample consists of roughly 200,000 clones, 70% to 80% of them appearing once. V usage is TRBV18 and J usage is TRBJ1-2; 10 nucleotides match TRBD1. The material sequenced was PBMCs. The receptor comes from a woman aged 25 to 39 in good health and CMV-seropositive. CDR3 region: CASSPLVTGGNYGYTF. The DNA for the CDR3 is TGTGCCAGCTCACCCCTGGTGACAGGGGGCAACTATGGCTACACCTTC. Full variable domain (missing parts from reference TRBV18 and TRBJ1-2): NAGVMQNPRHLVRRRGQEARLRCSPMKGHSHVYWYRQLPEEGLKFMVYLQKENIIDESGMPKERFSAEFPKEGPSILRIQQVVRGDSAAYFCASSPLVTGGNYGYTFGSGTRLTVV.